These 8 T cell receptor beta chains share one sample of origin, sequenced in a study of blood T cell repertoires in COVID-19. Clones were read by immunoSEQ multiplex PCR, and TCRdb kept only the in-frame ones, dropping some. This repertoire shows over 90,000 clones, around 87% found once; its top ten account for about 18%. Material for sequencing was peripheral blood. Every receptor here comes from a human donor in a cohort sampled during active COVID-19.

The chain has TRBV11-3 and TRBJ2-2; 11 bases align to TRBD2. CDR1 is SGHNT and CDR2 is YENEEA in the germline V gene. The junction had 4 bases not matched to a gene; V was cut back by 5 bases and J by 2 bases. This CDR3 is 16 amino acids long. The CDR3 is CASSLSGGVNTGELFF. The DNA of the CDR3 is TGTGCCAGCAGCCTTAGCGGGGGGGTCAACACCGGGGAGCTGTTTTTT.

This clone has a handful of counts. The rearrangement uses TRBV9 and TRBJ2-2, with D possibly TRBD2 on 5 matching bases. V lost 3 bases to trimming and J lost 8 bases, with 20 bases between them. Per germline, CDR1 SGDLS and CDR2 YYNGEE. CDR3 size: 16 residues. The CDR3 sequence: CASSAEETTPRGELFF. In DNA, the CDR3 is TGTGCCAGCAGCGCCGAGGAGACTACCCCTAGAGGGGAGCTGTTTTTT.

V and J are TRBV5-1 and TRBJ2-7, with 11 nucleotides matching TRBD1. The junction had 4 bases not matched to a gene; V was cut back by 0 bases and J by 5 bases. Per the germline V gene, CDR1 is SGHRS and CDR2 is YFSETQ. The CDR3 has 15 amino acids. CDR3 DNA sequence: TGCGCCAGCAGCTTGGATGCGGGACAGGGGGACGAGCAGTACTTC. Its protein is CASSLDAGQGDEQYF.

This chain links TRBV5-4 with TRBJ2-7; TRBD1 matches at 8 bases. Germline CDR1 reads SGHNT; CDR2 reads YYREEE (reference sequence). The CDR3 runs to 16 residues. V shed 3 bases, J shed 4 bases, and the junction held 12 bases outside the gene matches. The CDR3 DNA reads TGTGCCAGCAGCTCCCTTTTCCGGCAGGGGGCTTACGAGCAGTACTTC. It specifies CASSSLFRQGAYEQYF.

The chain has TRBV5-1 and TRBJ2-7; perhaps TRBD2 as D (6 bases). Germline V lookup: CDR1 SGHRS, CDR2 YFSETQ. CDR3 size: 14 residues. Trimming shortened V by 3 bases and J by 4 bases, and 14 bases separated the two germline ends. The CDR3 sequence is CASSSGGAGYEQYF. The CDR3 coding sequence is TGCGCCAGCAGCTCGGGCGGAGCGGGTTACGAGCAGTACTTC.

The chain links TRBV6-6 to TRBJ1-5; 9 nucleotides match TRBD1. Trimming at V came to 11 bases and at J to 6 bases, leaving 8 bases not matched to a gene. CDR1 is MNHNY and CDR2 is SVGAGI in the germline V gene (reference sequence). This CDR3 is 13 amino acids long. The CDR3 spells CAVEQGAFQPQHF. The CDR3 coding sequence is TGTGCCGTGGAACAGGGGGCGTTTCAGCCCCAGCATTTT.

Turning to this clone: This specimen includes other DNA sequences encoding the same CDR3. The gene calls are TRBV5-1 and TRBJ1-1, with D perhaps matching TRBD1 (5 bases). The germline V and J ends were trimmed by 4 bases and 3 bases, with 7 bases remaining between them. The CDR3 spans 12 residues. The V gene's germline CDR1 is SGHRS and CDR2 YFSETQ. CDR3: CASSLTDTEAFF. Here the CDR3 DNA reads TGCGCCAGCAGCCTGACAGACACTGAAGCTTTCTTT.

The rearrangement uses TRBV7-3 and TRBJ1-1; D is undetermined. CDR1 is SGHTA, CDR2 FQGTGA, per germline. The ends were cut back, 2 bases at V and 1 base at J, with 8 bases in the middle. CDR3 length: 14 residues. The CDR3 loop reads CASSLASGNTEAFF. The CDR3 nucleotides read TGTGCCAGCAGCTTAGCCTCGGGGAACACTGAAGCTTTCTTT.